The 18 T cell receptor beta chains given below trace back to one sample, sequenced in a study of blood T cell repertoires in COVID-19. TCRdb's copy holds only in-frame clones and misses some; the assay was immunoSEQ multiplex PCR. There are around 28,000 clones in the sample; more than 80% occur only once, and roughly 2.7% lies in the top ten. Sequences were obtained from peripheral blood. The receptors were sampled from a human donor in a cohort sampled during active COVID-19.

CDR3 nucleotides: TGCAGCGTTGAAGGGGACACCGCTAACTATGGCTACACCTTC. Translation gives CSVEGDTANYGYTF. The V and J genes are TRBV29-1 and TRBJ1-2, with a tentative D call TRBD1 (6 bases). Trimming took off 1 base at V and 0 bases at J, with 9 bases between the two ends. The germline V gene encodes CDR1 SQVTM and CDR2 ANQGSEA. The CDR3 runs 14 residues.

The rearrangement links TRBV4-1 to TRBJ1-2; 12 bases fit TRBD1. CDR3 length: 18 residues. Trimming cost V 3 bases and J 3 bases; bases outside gene matches: 11. The germline CDR1 and CDR2 sequences are MGHRA and YSYEKL. CDR3 nucleotide sequence: TGCGCCAGCAGCCAGAGGGGGACAGGGGGCGCTGGCTACTATGGCTACACCTTC. Its protein is CASSQRGTGGAGYYGYTF.

This rearrangement joins TRBV30 to TRBJ1-2, with D tentatively TRBD1 (6 bases). V shed 0 bases and J shed 4 bases, with 12 bases lying between them. This CDR3 comprises 14 residues. In germline, CDR1 is GTSNPN, CDR2 SVGIG (reference sequence). The CDR3 reads CAWSVTQGPYGYTF. In DNA, the CDR3 is TGTGCCTGGAGTGTCACACAGGGCCCCTATGGCTACACCTTC.

The genes are TRBV7-2 and TRBJ1-3; D possibly corresponds to TRBD1 (5 bases). V was pared by 3 bases and J by 16 bases, with 19 bases between. The germline CDR1 and CDR2 sequences are SGHTA and FQGNSA. This CDR3 comprises 13 residues. CDR3 region: CASSFFGSGRHYF. CDR3 bases: TGTGCCAGCAGCTTCTTCGGCTCAGGGAGGCATTATTTT.

This clone showed up just once. This rearrangement joins TRBV3-1 (or the pseudogene TRBV3-2) to TRBJ1-4, with 7 bases matching TRBD1. Germline V CDR1 and CDR2: LGHDT, YNNKEL (reference sequence). The J segment lost 8 bases and the V segment lost 4 bases, leaving 10 bases of the junction unmatched. CDR3 size: 15 residues. In nucleotides, the CDR3 is TGTGCCAGCAGCCCCGCGGGACAGTGGAGCGAAAAACTGTTTTTT. As protein: CASSPAGQWSEKLFF.

The chain links TRBV6-1 to TRBJ1-3; tentatively, D is TRBD1 (5 bases). CDR1 and CDR2 from the germline V gene are MNHNS and SASEGT. V was pared by 3 bases and J by 4 bases, with 13 bases between. The length of the CDR3 is 15 residues. The CDR3 DNA reads TGTGCCAGCAGTGAGAAGCGGGGGTGGGGAAACACCATATATTTT. This sequence encodes CASSEKRGWGNTIYF.

V is TRBV3-1 (or the pseudogene TRBV3-2) and J is TRBJ2-1, with 8 bases lining up with TRBD1. With V trimmed by 3 bases and J by 4 bases, 2 bases remained unmatched. CDR1 and CDR2 (germline): LGHDT, YNNKEL (reference sequence). This CDR3 is built from 14 residues. CDR3: CASSHRQGYNEQFF. CDR3 in DNA: TGTGCCAGCAGCCATCGACAGGGGTACAATGAGCAGTTCTTC.

The rearrangement links TRBV29-1 to TRBJ1-1; possible D gene TRBD1, 6 bases. Between the trimmed V and J ends, which lost 5 bases and 3 bases, there was a span of 13 bases. The CDR3 covers 13 residues. Germline V CDR1 and CDR2: SQVTM, ANQGSEA. The DNA for the CDR3 is TGCAGCGTTAAGGCAGGGGTGGACACTGAAGCTTTCTTT. It is translated as CSVKAGVDTEAFF. The full variable domain, with the rest looked up from reference TRBV29-1 and TRBJ1-1, is SAVISQKPSRDICQRGTSLTIQCQVDSQVTMMFWYRQQPGQSLTLIATANQGSEATYESGFVIDKFPISRPNLTFSTLTVSNMSPEDSSIYLCSVKAGVDTEAFFGQGTRLTVV.

The V call is TRBV14, the J call TRBJ1-4; TRBD1 might be the D (6 bases). CDR3 size: 16 residues. Germline CDR1 SGHDN, CDR2 FVKESK. Between the trimmed V and J ends, which lost 2 bases and 3 bases, there was a span of 13 bases. The CDR3 loop is CASSQIGRGPNEKLFF. The CDR3 bases are TGTGCCAGCAGCCAAATCGGCAGGGGTCCTAATGAAAAACTGTTTTTT.

This chain links TRBV6-5 with TRBJ1-6, with a possible D match to TRBD1 (5 bases). The V and J ends lost 2 bases and 2 bases respectively, with 7 bases between them. The CDR3 is 15 residues long. Looked up from germline, CDR1 is MNHEY and CDR2 is SVGAGI. The CDR3 nucleotides are TGTGCCAGCAGTTACGGACAAGCCTATAATTCACCCCTCCACTTT. Translated, it gives CASSYGQAYNSPLHF.

The CDR3 DNA reads TGTGCCAGCAGCGGGCGACATAGCTCTGGAAACACCATATATTTT. The encoded protein is CASSGRHSSGNTIYF. The chain uses TRBV9 and TRBJ1-3; D gene uncertain. This CDR3 has 15 residues. V lost 3 bases and J lost 0, with 10 bases in between. The germline V gene has CDR1 SGDLS and CDR2 YYNGEE.

The chain links TRBV7-2 to TRBJ2-1; TRBD2 might be the D (6 bases). The length of the CDR3 is 15 residues. V was shortened by 4 bases and J by 2 bases, with 12 bases between the two germline ends. Per germline, CDR1 SGHTA and CDR2 FQGNSA. Here the CDR3 reads CASSSGTSTYNEQFF. The CDR3 DNA reads TGTGCCAGCAGCTCCGGGACTTCGACCTACAATGAGCAGTTCTTC.

The V gene is TRBV19, the J gene TRBJ1-1, with D possibly TRBD1 on 6 matching bases. V was pared by 7 bases and J by 2 bases, with 14 bases between. CDR3 length: 14 amino acids. CDR1 and CDR2 (germline): LNHDA, SQIVND (reference sequence). CDR3 coding DNA: TGTGCCAGTACCACAGTCAGGGGTAACACTGAAGCTTTCTTT. This codes for CASTTVRGNTEAFF. Variable domain in full (rest from reference TRBV19 and TRBJ1-1): DGGITQSPKYLFRKEGQNVTLSCEQNLNHDAMYWYRQDPGQGLRLIYYSQIVNDFQKGDIAEGYSVSREKKESFPLTVTSAQKNPTAFYLCASTTVRGNTEAFFGQGTRLTVV.

The chain recombines TRBV29-1 with TRBJ2-7, with 10 bases that match TRBD1. Germline V gives CDR1 SQVTM, CDR2 ANQGSEA. The CDR3 spans 13 residues. V lost 7 bases and J lost 3; bases outside the gene matches: 6. This CDR3 is CSGGGQGIYEQYF. The CDR3 DNA is TGCAGCGGCGGGGGACAGGGGATCTACGAGCAGTACTTC.

The rearrangement uses TRBV7-3 and TRBJ2-2; 11 bases fit TRBD1. The CDR3 contains 15 residues. The trim removed 6 bases at V and 5 bases at J, leaving 5 bases unmatched. The germline CDR1 and CDR2 sequences are SGHTA and FQGTGA. CDR3 residues: CASRPGTGGTGELFF. The CDR3 DNA reads TGTGCCAGCAGGCCCGGGACAGGGGGTACCGGGGAGCTGTTTTTT.

The rearrangement joins TRBV27 to TRBJ1-2; possibly TRBD1 for D (6 bases). V was pared by 0 bases and J by 4 bases, with 15 bases between. The CDR3 has 16 residues. Germline V lookup: CDR1 MNHEY, CDR2 SMNVEV (reference sequence). The CDR3 here is CASSLSAPTGIYGYTF. The CDR3 coding sequence is TGTGCCAGCAGTTTATCGGCACCTACAGGGATCTATGGCTACACCTTC.

V and J are TRBV6-2 or TRBV6-3 and TRBJ1-5; 7 positions agree with TRBD1. There are 16 residues in the CDR3. From germline, CDR1 is MNHEY and CDR2 SVGEGT. V shed 4 bases, J shed 4 bases, and the junction held 10 bases outside the gene matches. In DNA, the CDR3 is TGTGCCAGCAGTTCCCAACAGGGGATGTGGAATCAGCCCCAGCATTTT. This encodes CASSSQQGMWNQPQHF.

This clone occurred once. The CDR3, as DNA: TGTGCCAGCAGTTCCCGGACAGGGAGGATGGACTATGGCTACACCTTC. As protein: CASSSRTGRMDYGYTF. The V and J genes are TRBV27 and TRBJ1-2; 8 nucleotides align to TRBD1. The CDR3 runs 16 residues. Losses at the gene ends were 4 bases for V and 3 bases for J; bases not matched to a gene: 10. CDR1 and CDR2 (germline): MNHEY, SMNVEV (reference sequence).